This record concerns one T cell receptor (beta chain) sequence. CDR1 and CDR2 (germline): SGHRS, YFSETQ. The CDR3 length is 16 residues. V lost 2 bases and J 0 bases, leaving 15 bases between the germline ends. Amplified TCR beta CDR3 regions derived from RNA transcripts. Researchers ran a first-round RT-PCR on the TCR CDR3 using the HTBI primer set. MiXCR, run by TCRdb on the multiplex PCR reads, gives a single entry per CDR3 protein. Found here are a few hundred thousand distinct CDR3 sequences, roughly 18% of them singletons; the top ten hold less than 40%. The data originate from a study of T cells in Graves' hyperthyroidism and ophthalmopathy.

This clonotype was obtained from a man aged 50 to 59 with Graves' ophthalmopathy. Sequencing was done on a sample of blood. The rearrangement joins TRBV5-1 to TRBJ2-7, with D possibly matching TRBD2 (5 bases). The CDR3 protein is CASSLLSGDSSYEQYF. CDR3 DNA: TGCGCCAGCAGCTTATTAAGCGGAGATAGCTCCTACGAGCAGTACTTC.